The T cell receptor (beta chain) under discussion was sequenced for a study of cytomegalovirus exposure and HLA in healthy donors (dated by TCRdb to about 2017). With regard to the full study: An earlier analysis of approximately 640 of the donors reported about 250 Gb of sequence data and around 120 million unique TCR beta sequences from around 200 million T cells. The study aimed to test whether cataloging public T cell receptors could reveal signatures of past pathogen exposure. In a later genetic analysis, genome-wide SNP genotypes for 398 of the 666 donors were used, and that subset was treated as a discovery cohort. The T cell repertoires of some 670 subjects were profiled by immunosequencing and related to cytomegalovirus serostatus. About 280 gigabases of sequencing data and 70 million to 95 million unique TCR sequences made up an early release that covered approximately 650 HLA-typed donors. Typing coverage varied by locus: roughly 629-640 donors for A, B, C, DRB1 and DQB1; around 560 for DQA1; approximately 570 for DPA1; 450 to 480 for DPB1. Among 300 to 450 genotyped donors of the cohort, an average of approximately 240,000 unique TCR beta nucleotide sequences were sequenced per donor, around 18% of them non-productive. Donor age, sex, ethnicity and CMV serostatus were collected together with the repertoire data. To predict cytomegalovirus infection status, the study brought together high-throughput TCR immunosequencing, statistical association of individual TCRs with disease status, and machine learning. To study patterns of TCR occurrence, a later analysis re-analyzed previously published TCR beta repertoires from around 700 donors and added high-resolution HLA genotyping. Among the roughly 430 genotyped donors, 75% to 90% belonged to the genetic ancestry cluster associated with self-reported Caucasian donors. HLA typing covered class I and class II loci at four-digit resolution. Rather than using new phenotypic data, the later analysis identified candidate immune exposures from TCR beta sequences and from how often those sequences occurred across donors. To decide whether each TCR beta V gene segment behaved as functional or pseudogenic, an earlier analysis of nearly 600 of the donors relied on high-throughput TCR beta sequencing. Every repertoire in the discovery cohort had been generated on one and the same sequencing platform. Besides the first cohort of under 700 subjects, a separate validation cohort made up of 120 different subjects was used. A handful of DR-DQ haplotypes were handled as single units for association and clustering because linkage in the cohort was strong.

The library was generated by the immunoSEQ multiplex PCR assay. The multiplex PCR relied on a mix of 60 forward primers for TCR Vbeta segments and 13 reverse primers for TCR Jbeta segments. The CDR3 region of rearranged TCR beta genes was amplified from genomic DNA by a multiplex PCR assay. The Illumina HiSeq System was used to sequence the amplified TCR beta libraries as 87-base-pair reads. On the authors' methods: A later analysis counted 65 million to 90 million unique TCR beta chains across the 690 or so repertoires, and around 12 million of these chains were shared by at least two donors. Raw reads were error-corrected and collapsed into unique sequences with a nearest-neighbor algorithm that merged closely related sequences to remove PCR and sequencing errors. Alignment of CDR3 sequences to IMGT reference sequences was used to assign V, D and J gene segments. For a sequence to be retained, at least a six-nucleotide match to both a V gene segment and a J gene segment was required. A rearrangement counted as productive if the CDR3 had no stop codons and remained in frame with V and J, and every other rearrangement counted as non-productive. CDR3 was defined according to IMGT convention as the region running from the second conserved V-encoded cysteine to the conserved J-encoded phenylalanine. The earlier analysis of some 550 of the donors excluded any sequence lacking an unambiguous match to a single V gene segment. An earlier analysis of fewer than 750 of the donors called V segments functional above 56.7% productive rearrangements and segregating when the between-donor standard deviation exceeded 5%. A statistical classification framework was built for diagnosing cytomegalovirus status from the catalog of TCR beta chain sequences. In a later analysis, V and J genes were assigned by comparing TCR nucleotide sequences against IMGT/GENE-DB human TR gene sequences. In a later analysis, CDR3 sequences and most-parsimonious VDJ recombination scenarios were assigned using the TCRdist pipeline. In a later analysis, each TCR beta chain was defined by its CDR3 amino acid sequence together with its V-gene family, and reads without a unique V-gene family were excluded. To address suspected cross-contamination and a sequencing artifact, a later analysis removed a few hundred highly shared, low-generation-probability nucleotide sequences. In a later analysis, a clonal expansion index was calculated for each public chain from normalized within-repertoire ranks of inferred template counts. In a later analysis, generation probabilities were computed with a VDJ recombination model fitted to out-of-frame rearrangements, and the resulting probabilities were checked against IGoR. Hypergeometric tests were used in a later analysis to score TCR-TCR, TCR-HLA and TCR-CMV co-occurrence, with a repertoire-size bias correction applied to the TCR pairs. In a later analysis, false discovery rates were estimated by permuting HLA or CMV assignments 20 times. In a later analysis, co-occurring TCRs were grouped using DBSCAN, with TCRdist sequence similarity added in when clustering inside HLA-allele-positive subsets. Repertoires with fewer than 30,000 or more than 120,000 public chains, plus five repertoires with anomalous nucleotide sharing, were excluded from co-occurrence clustering. This immuneACCESS table, as held by TCRdb, lists in-frame sequences with V and J called but not all clones. Of the missing ones, under half trace to an unresolved V gene in checked studies; the others have no known cause. The DNA was the basis for D and trimming; V, J and clone size are from that table. The sample contains some 190,000 clones, around 79% of them found a single time. Of the sample, around 1.4% is held by the ten largest clones.

The cohort consisted of 600 or so healthy bone marrow donors. Cohort members were all nominally healthy when sampled, although unrecorded immune exposures were likely present. The donor tested CMV seronegative and was one of the 352 seronegative cohort members. Every donor gave a peripheral blood sample, and the peripheral blood mononuclear cells from that sample were used for TCR beta sequencing. Genomic DNA extraction from the blood cell samples was performed with the Qiagen DNeasy Blood Extraction Kit. The germline V gene specifies SQVTM as CDR1 and ANQGSEA as CDR2. V lost 6 bases and J lost 5 bases; the stretch between them is 20 bases long. From its cysteine to its phenylalanine, the CDR3 spans 15 amino acids. Just the 45-base CDR3 DNA is kept, in frame starting at base 1. With regard to this clone: Its antigen is unknown. The record has no base qualities; no much larger clone is one base away.

Here is what the overall study found, with its caveats: The presence/absence analyses assumed that sequencing depth was roughly uniform across donors, and that assumption may not be true. Most TCR sequences were seen in very few donors, while some public TCRs were found in many individuals. In a later genetic analysis, fewer N-insertions in productive TCRs were reported among donors in an Asian-associated ancestry cluster than the approximately 710-donor mean. A cluster of highly shared sequence variants was judged likely to represent a technical artifact of the sequencing pipeline. Specific HLA alleles were associated with around 18,000 TCR beta sequences at a false discovery rate of 0.05 in a later analysis. Some IMGT-functional V segments, including TRBV6-2 and TRBV6-3, could not be told apart with the 87-base-pair reads, so those segments were excluded. In a later genetic analysis, a missense DCLRE1C variant was associated with V-gene and J-gene trimming of TCR beta chains, and the association was replicated in an independent cohort. In an earlier analysis of roughly 500 of the donors, most TCR beta V segments appeared in productive rearrangements about 87% or about 30% of the time, broadly matching IMGT annotations. According to the authors, the approach could potentially be generalized to other disease states and immunological phenotypes. Compared with equally common non-associated chains, HLA-associated TCR beta chains in a later analysis were more clonally expanded and had lower generation probabilities. Linkage disequilibrium might explain the correlated functional status among segregating V segments, but an unknown experimental factor could not be ruled out. When HLA alleles, especially DR and DQ, strongly co-occurred, TCR associations were difficult to assign to individual alleles. A further reported finding was that TCR beta sequences accurately predicted the HLA-A and HLA-B alleles for most subjects in the first cohort. The only immune exposure information available for the cohort was CMV serostatus. According to a later analysis, TCR association rates differed among HLA loci, with DRB1 alleles showing the most associated TCRs and HLA-C alleles showing the fewest. Because counts were too low, about 15 rarely observed V segments, including chromosome 9 orphons, were left out of the earlier analysis of 500 to 750 of the donors. The classifier was reported to diagnose cytomegalovirus status with high specificity and sensitivity in both the original cohort and the validation cohort. A few of the identified cytomegalovirus-associated TCR beta chains were confirmed in vitro to be specific for cytomegalovirus antigens. According to a later analysis, parvovirus B19, influenza, CMV and Epstein-Barr virus appeared linked to several top co-occurrence clusters. Most CMV-associated TCR beta chains appeared to be HLA-restricted in a later analysis, and the HLA associations seemed to be driven largely by CMV exposure. The study listed 150 to 200 TCR beta chains as associated with cytomegalovirus. In this cohort, only TCR beta chains were sequenced, and detectable features were limited by the absence of alpha or paired-chain data. Because HLA typing was missing for some donors at each locus, association tests included only the typed subset.

The chain employs TRBV29-1 and TRBJ2-1; the D gene is perhaps TRBD2, from 5 matching bases. The sequencing sample was made of PBMCs. The clonotype comes from a woman aged 45 to 65 in good health and CMV-seronegative. This receptor has the CDR3 CSVSGRLAVDNEQFF. In nucleotide form, the sequence is TGCAGCGTCTCTGGCCGGCTAGCAGTCGACAATGAGCAGTTCTTC.